This T cell receptor beta chain was observed in a study of cytomegalovirus exposure and HLA in healthy donors. This CDR3 comprises 15 residues. After removal of 4 bases from V and 3 bases from J, the junction contained 6 bases not matched to a gene. From germline, CDR1 is MNHEY and CDR2 SMNVEV (reference sequence). This PCR relied on a set of 60 Vbeta primers and 13 Jbeta primers. Profiled with immunoSEQ multiplex PCR; TCRdb holds only in-frame clones, not every one. Of 200,000 or so clones listed, 84% are singletons. Material for sequencing was PBMCs. This chain joins TRBV27 and TRBJ2-1, with 7 bases identical to TRBD2. The sequence was obtained from a boy under 18 in good health and CMV-seronegative. This CDR3 is CASSYFSGVYNEQFF. The CDR3 DNA sequence: TGTGCCAGCAGTTACTTCAGCGGGGTCTACAATGAGCAGTTCTTC.